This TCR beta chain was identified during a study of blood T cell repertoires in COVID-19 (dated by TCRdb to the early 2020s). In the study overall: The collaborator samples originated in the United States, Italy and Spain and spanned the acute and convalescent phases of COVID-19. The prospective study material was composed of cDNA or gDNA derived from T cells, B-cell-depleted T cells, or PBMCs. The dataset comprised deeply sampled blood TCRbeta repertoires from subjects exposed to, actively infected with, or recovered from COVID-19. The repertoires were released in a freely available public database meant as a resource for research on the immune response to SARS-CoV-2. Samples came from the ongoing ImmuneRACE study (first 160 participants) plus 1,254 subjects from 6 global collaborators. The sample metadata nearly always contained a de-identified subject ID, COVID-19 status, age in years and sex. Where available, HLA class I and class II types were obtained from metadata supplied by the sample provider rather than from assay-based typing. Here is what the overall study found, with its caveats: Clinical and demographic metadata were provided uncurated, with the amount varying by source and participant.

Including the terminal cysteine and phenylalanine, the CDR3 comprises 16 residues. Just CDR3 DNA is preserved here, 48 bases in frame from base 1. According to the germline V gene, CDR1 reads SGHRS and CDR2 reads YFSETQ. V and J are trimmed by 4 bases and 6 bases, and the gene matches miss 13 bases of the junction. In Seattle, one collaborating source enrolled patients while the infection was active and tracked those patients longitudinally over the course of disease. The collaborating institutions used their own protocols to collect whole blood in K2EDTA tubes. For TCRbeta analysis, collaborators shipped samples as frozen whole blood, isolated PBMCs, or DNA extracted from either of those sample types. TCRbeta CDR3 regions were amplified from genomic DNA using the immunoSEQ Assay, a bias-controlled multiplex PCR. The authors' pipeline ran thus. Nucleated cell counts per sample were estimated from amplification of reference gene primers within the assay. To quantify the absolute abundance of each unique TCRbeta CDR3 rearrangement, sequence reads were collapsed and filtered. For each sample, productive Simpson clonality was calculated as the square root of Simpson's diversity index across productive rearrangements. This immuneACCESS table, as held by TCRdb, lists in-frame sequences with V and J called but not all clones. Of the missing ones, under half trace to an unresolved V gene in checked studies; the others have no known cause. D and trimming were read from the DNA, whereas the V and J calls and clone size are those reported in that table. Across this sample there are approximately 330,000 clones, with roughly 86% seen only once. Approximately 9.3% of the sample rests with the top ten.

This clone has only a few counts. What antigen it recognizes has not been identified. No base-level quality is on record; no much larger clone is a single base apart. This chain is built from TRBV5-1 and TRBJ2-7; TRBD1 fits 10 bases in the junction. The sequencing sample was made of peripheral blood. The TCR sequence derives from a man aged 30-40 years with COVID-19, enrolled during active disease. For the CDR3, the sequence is CASSPGRQGATGEQYF. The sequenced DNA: TGCGCCAGCAGCCCCGGCCGACAGGGGGCAACGGGCGAGCAGTACTTC.